Described below is a single TCR beta chain sequence and its context. The sample comes from a study of blood T cell dynamics during melanoma immunotherapy. Time point given: pre-treatment baseline. Patients with prior systemic cancer treatment, concomitant immunosuppressants, or other active malignancies were excluded. Germline CDR1 reads MGHRA; CDR2 reads YSYEKL. The CDR3 loop spans 15 amino acids. Trimming took 0 bases from V and 4 from J, leaving 12 bases between them. TCRdb's copy holds only in-frame clones and misses some; the assay was immunoSEQ multiplex PCR. Among around 16,000 clones listed, roughly nine tenths were seen once.

The chain combines TRBV4-1 with TRBJ2-5, with D possibly matching TRBD1 (6 bases). The sequences come from blood, collected from a patient treated with checkpoint blockade. The receptor comes from a human donor with melanoma. The CDR3 DNA follows: TGCGCCAGCAGCCAAGATGCAGGGGATGGAGAGACCCAGTACTTC. It codes for CASSQDAGDGETQYF.